Sequencing of this T cell receptor (beta chain) was carried out in a study of T cell repertoires in cytomegalovirus infection. Study information: The authors relied on CMV epitopes, both recently identified HLA-C-restricted and well-studied HLA-B-restricted. Both a matching HLA type and CMV infection were indicated by public TCR beta signatures. Study-wide results and limits: CMV-specific HLA-C-restricted TCR beta clonotypes dominated the ex vivo response. The cumulative frequency of public TCR beta families identified carriers of CMV plus the relevant HLA.

Germline V CDR1 and CDR2: MRHNA, SNTAGT. V lost 0 bases, J lost 0 bases, and 7 bases lay in between. This CDR3 contains 15 residues. The sample holds a few counts of this clonotype. Its target is unknown. TCRdb recomputed calls from the reads with MiXCR, one row per CDR3 protein. This table holds roughly 90,000 distinct CDR3 sequences, around 28% found once. The receptor was isolated from a human donor in good health (CMV status not recorded). Some clones in this sample may be carry-over from other donors' samples. The sequences come from CD8+ T cells from cultured PBMCs, collected from culture after CMV antigen stimulation. V usage is TRBV6-4 and J usage is TRBJ2-3, with D maybe TRBD1 (5 bases). The CDR3 nucleotides are TGTGCCAGCAGTGACTCGCCAGGGAGCACAGATACGCAGTATTTT. It translates to CASSDSPGSTDTQYF.